This T cell receptor beta chain was profiled in a study of monozygotic twins with inflammatory bowel disease. Study-level points and caveats: Diversity of TCRbeta measured by inverse Simpson was lower in IBD patients than in healthy co-twins.

Template switching incorporated UMIs with a 6-nucleotide sample barcode. One entry per CDR3 protein, without DNA, is what TCRdb gives after re-calling the 5' RACE reads. The data show 150,000 to 200,000 distinct CDR3 sequences, and the top ten clones hold approximately 2.5%. It was from whole blood, with no T cell sorting, that total RNA was isolated. As for this clonotype: Antigen: not known.

The CDR3 consists of 17 residues. The V gene's germline CDR1 is SGHDT and CDR2 YYEEEE. This chain links TRBV5-6 with TRBJ2-1. Sequences were obtained from blood. The sequence was obtained from a human donor with ulcerative colitis or Crohn's disease, or a healthy co-twin of an affected twin (not recorded which). CDR3 amino acids: CASSLRIDKVIGNEQFF.